The clone carrying this TCR beta chain has more than one count but fewer than ten. Its target is not known. This record belongs to a study of shared clonotypes between healthy human individuals. Study-wide results and caveats: Among donors, clonotype sharing was expected to be affected by sequencing depth. In this cohort, only blood was sampled, and tissue repertoires likely differ.

The authors loaded roughly 200 ng DNA, 25,000 to 30,000 T cell genomes, into sorted-subset replicate PCRs. Sequencing used immunoSEQ multiplex PCR; TCRdb keeps in-frame clones, though not all of them. In the table there are some 2,000,000 clones, nearly 97% of which are singletons. The V segment lost 7 bases and the J segment 7 bases; nucleotides outside the gene matches: 8. CDR1 and CDR2 from the germline V gene are LNHDA and SQIVND (reference sequence). This CDR3 has 13 residues. The receptor was derived from a man aged 18 to 35 in good health. The sequenced sample was naive CD4+ T cells sorted from blood. As to subset: CD45RA+ positively selected. This chain connects TRBV19 to TRBJ1-1; 8 bases map to TRBD1. The CDR3 is CASTRLQGGEAFF. CDR3 bases: TGTGCCAGTACCAGATTACAGGGGGGTGAAGCTTTCTTT.